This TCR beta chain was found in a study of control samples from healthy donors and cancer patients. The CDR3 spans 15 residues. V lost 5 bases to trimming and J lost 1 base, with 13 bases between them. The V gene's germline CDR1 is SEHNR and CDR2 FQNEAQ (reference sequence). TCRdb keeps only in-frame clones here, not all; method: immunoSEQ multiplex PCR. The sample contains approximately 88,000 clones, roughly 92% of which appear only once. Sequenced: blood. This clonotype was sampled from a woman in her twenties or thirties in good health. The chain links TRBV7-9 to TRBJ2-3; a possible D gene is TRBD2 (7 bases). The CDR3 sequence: CASSTVGGRTDTQYF. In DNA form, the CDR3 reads TGTGCCAGCAGCACCGTCGGGGGGCGCACAGATACGCAGTATTTT.